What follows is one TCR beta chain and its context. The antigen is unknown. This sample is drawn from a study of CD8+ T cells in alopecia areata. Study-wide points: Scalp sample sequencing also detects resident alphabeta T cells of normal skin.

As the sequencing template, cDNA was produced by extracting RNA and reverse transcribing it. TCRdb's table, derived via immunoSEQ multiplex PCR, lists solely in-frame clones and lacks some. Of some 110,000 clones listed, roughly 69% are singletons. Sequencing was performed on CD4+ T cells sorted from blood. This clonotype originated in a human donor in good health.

The CDR3 DNA reads as TGTGCCAGCAGCGTGGGGGGGATTAGCAATCAGCCCCAGCATTTT. This encodes CASSVGGISNQPQHF. The chain couples TRBV9 to TRBJ1-5; weak D call: TRBD1 (5 bases). Germline V lookup: CDR1 SGDLS, CDR2 YYNGEE. The V gene lost 2 bases and the J gene lost 0 bases, with 9 bases spanning the gap. There are 15 residues in the CDR3.